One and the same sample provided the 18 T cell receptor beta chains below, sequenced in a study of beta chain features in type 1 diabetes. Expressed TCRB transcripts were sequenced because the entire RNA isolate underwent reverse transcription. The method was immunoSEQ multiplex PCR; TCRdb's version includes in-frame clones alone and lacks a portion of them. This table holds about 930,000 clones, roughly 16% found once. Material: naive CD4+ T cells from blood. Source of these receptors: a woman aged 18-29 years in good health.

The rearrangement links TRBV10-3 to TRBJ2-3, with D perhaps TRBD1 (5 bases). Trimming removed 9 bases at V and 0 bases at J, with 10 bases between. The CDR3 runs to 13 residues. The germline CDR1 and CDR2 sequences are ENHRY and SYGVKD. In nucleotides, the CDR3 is TGTGCCATTCAGGGTAGAAGCACAGATACGCAGTATTTT. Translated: CAIQGRSTDTQYF.

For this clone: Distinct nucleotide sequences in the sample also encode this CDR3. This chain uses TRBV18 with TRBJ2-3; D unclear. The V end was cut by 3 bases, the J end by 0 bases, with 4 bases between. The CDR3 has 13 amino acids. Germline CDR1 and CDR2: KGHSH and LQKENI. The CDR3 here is CASSPPSTDTQYF. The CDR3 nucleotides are TGTGCCAGCTCACCCCCTAGCACAGATACGCAGTATTTT.

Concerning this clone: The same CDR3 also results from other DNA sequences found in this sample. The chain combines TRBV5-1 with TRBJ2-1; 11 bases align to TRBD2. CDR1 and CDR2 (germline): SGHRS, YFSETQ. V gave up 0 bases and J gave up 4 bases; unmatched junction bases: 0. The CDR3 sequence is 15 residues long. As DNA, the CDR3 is TGCGCCAGCAGCTTGGGGACTAGCGGGTACAATGAGCAGTTCTTC. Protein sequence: CASSLGTSGYNEQFF.

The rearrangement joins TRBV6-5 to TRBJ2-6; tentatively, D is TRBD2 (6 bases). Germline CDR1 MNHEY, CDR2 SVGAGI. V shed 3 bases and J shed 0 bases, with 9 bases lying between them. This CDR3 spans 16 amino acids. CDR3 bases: TGTGCCAGCAGTTATAGCGGTTACTCTGGGGCCAACGTCCTGACTTTC. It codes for CASSYSGYSGANVLTF.

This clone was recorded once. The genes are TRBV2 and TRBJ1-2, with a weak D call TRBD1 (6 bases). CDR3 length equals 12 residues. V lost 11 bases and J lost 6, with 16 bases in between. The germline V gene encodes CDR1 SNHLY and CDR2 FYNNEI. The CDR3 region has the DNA TGTGCCGGAAGACAGGCGGAACATGGCTACACCTTC. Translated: CAGRQAEHGYTF.

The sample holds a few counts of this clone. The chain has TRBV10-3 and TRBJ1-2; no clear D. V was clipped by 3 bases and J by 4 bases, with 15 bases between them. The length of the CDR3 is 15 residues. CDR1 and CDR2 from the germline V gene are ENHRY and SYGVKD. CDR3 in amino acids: CAISDGVRAVYGYTF. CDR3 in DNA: TGTGCCATCAGTGACGGGGTCCGTGCCGTCTATGGCTACACCTTC.

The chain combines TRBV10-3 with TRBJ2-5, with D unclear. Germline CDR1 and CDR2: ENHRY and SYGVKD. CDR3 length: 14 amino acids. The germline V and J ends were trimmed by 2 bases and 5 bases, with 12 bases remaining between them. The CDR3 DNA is TGTGCCATCAGTGAGGGCAGAGAAGGGGAGACCCAGTACTTC. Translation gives CAISEGREGETQYF.

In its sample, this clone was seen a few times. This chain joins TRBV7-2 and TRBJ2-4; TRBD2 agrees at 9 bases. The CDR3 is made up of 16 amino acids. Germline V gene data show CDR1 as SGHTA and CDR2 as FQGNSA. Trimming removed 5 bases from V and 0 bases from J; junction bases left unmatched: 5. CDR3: CASSPGLAIAKNIQYF. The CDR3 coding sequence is TGTGCCAGCAGCCCTGGACTAGCGATAGCCAAAAACATTCAGTACTTC.

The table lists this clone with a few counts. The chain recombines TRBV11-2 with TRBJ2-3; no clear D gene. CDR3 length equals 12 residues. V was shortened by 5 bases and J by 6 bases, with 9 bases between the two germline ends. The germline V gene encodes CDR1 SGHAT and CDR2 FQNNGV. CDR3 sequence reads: CASSTAVDTQYF. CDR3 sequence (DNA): TGTGCCAGCAGCACCGCCGTGGATACGCAGTATTTT.

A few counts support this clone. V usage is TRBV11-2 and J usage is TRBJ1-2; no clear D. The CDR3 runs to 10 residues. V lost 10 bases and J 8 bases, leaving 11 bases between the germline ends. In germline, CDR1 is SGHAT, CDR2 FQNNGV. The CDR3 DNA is TGTGCCACCAAACGCGGGGGCTACACCTTC. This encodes CATKRGGYTF.

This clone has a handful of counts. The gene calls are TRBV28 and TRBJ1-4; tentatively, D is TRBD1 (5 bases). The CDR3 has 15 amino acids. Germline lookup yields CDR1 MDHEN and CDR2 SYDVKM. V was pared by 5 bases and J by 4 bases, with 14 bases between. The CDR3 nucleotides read TGTGCCAGCAGTCCCCCGGGACCCTATAATGAAAAACTGTTTTTT. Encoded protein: CASSPPGPYNEKLFF.

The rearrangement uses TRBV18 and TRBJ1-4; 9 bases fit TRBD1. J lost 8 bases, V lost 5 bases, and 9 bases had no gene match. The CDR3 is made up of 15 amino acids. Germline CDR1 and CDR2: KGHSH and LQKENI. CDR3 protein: CASSANRGPEEKLFF. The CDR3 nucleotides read TGTGCCAGCTCAGCAAACAGGGGGCCAGAGGAAAAACTGTTTTTT.

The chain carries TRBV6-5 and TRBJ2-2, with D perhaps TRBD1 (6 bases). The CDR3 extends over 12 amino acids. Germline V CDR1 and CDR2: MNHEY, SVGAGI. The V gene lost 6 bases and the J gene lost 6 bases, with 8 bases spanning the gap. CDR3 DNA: TGTGCCAGCAGGAACAGGGCCGGGGAGCTGTTTTTT. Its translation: CASRNRAGELFF.

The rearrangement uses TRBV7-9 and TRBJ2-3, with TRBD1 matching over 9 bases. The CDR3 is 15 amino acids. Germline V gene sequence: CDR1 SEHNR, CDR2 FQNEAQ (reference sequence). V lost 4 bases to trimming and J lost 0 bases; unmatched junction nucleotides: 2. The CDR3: CASSSGTGSTDTQYF. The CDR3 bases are TGTGCCAGCAGCTCCGGGACAGGGAGCACAGATACGCAGTATTTT.

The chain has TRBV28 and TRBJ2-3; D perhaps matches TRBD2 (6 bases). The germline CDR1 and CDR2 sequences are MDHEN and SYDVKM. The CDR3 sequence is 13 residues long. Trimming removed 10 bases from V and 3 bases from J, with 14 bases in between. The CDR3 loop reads CANAGSRTDTQYF. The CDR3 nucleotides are TGTGCCAACGCGGGATCGAGGACAGATACGCAGTATTTT.

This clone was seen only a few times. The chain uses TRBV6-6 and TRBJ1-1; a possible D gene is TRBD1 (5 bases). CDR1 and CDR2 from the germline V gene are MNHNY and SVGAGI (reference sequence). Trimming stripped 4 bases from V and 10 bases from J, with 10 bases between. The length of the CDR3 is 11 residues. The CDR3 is CASSSGVGAFF. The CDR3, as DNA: TGTGCCAGCAGTTCGGGGGTCGGAGCTTTCTTT.

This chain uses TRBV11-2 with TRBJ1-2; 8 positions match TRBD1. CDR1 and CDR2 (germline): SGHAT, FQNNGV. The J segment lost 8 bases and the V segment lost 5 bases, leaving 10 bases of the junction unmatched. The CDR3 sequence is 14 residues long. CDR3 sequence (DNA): TGTGCCAGCAGCCTAAACCGACAGGGGCTGGGCTACACCTTC. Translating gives CASSLNRQGLGYTF.

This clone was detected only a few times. CDR3 DNA sequence: TGTGCCAGCAGCTTAGACGGCGGGGAGCACAATGAGCAGTTCTTC. Its protein is CASSLDGGEHNEQFF. The chain recombines TRBV7-3 with TRBJ2-1, with a weak D call TRBD2 (6 bases). Germline loops: CDR1 SGHTA, CDR2 FQGTGA. CDR3 length equals 15 residues. Trimming cost V 2 bases and J 5 bases, with 13 bases left between them.